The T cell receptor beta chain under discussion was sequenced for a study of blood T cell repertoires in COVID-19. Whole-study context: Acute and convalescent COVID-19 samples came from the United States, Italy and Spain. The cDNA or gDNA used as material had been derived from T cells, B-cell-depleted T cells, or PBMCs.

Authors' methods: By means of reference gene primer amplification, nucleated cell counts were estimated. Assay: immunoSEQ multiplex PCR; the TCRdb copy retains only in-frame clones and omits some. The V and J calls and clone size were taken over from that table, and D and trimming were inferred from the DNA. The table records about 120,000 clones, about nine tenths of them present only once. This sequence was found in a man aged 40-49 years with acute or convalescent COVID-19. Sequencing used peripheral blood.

The CDR3 spells CASSPEGGDQPQHF. DNA of the CDR3: TGCGCCAGCAGCCCAGAGGGAGGGGATCAGCCCCAGCATTTT. The chain carries TRBV4-1 and TRBJ1-5; the D gene is possibly TRBD1 (5 bases). Trimming left V 4 bases short and J 5 bases short, with 12 bases between. CDR3 length equals 14 residues. The germline V gene has CDR1 MGHRA and CDR2 YSYEKL.